This T cell receptor (beta chain) stems from a study of monozygotic twins with inflammatory bowel disease. The study, taken as a whole, reports: The inverse Simpson measure of TCRbeta diversity was lower in IBD patients than in healthy co-twins.

Points on this clonotype: What it recognizes is unknown.

The CDR3 is 14 residues long. Germline CDR1 reads LNHDA; CDR2 reads SQIVND (reference sequence). Used for each TCR library was approximately 3.5 ug of total RNA. Every sample had its cDNA made across eight separate reactions. Nested PCRs (roughly 15 and 9 cycles, two total) were applied to TCRalpha and TCRbeta cDNA. TCRdb reprocessed the 5' RACE reads and reports one entry per CDR3 protein, with no DNA. The sample holds approximately 120,000 distinct CDR3 sequences. The chain employs TRBV19 and TRBJ2-1; checking the TCRdb D call of TRBD1 is not possible without DNA. This clonotype originated in a human donor with ulcerative colitis or Crohn's disease, or a healthy co-twin of an affected twin (not recorded which). The sequencing sample was made of blood. The CDR3: CASSIQGNYNEQFF.